Each of the 26 T cell receptor beta chains below was sequenced from the same sample in a study of CD8 T cells in Susac syndrome. RNA, at about 0.45 to 1 ug, was reverse transcribed with random hexamers. MiXCR, run by TCRdb on the immunoSEQ multiplex PCR reads, gives a single entry per CDR3 protein. Of 150,000 to 200,000 distinct CDR3 sequences listed, approximately 94% are singletons. The sequenced sample was CD4+ T cells from PBMCs. Receptor source: a human donor with Susac syndrome.

The V call is TRBV29-1, the J call TRBJ2-1; possible D gene TRBD1, 5 bases. V dropped 3 bases and J dropped 2 bases, with 11 bases sitting between them. The CDR3 covers 14 residues. Germline loops: CDR1 SQVTM, CDR2 ANQGSEA. The CDR3 here is CSVETDSPYNEQFF. The CDR3 region has the DNA TGCAGCGTTGAGACAGATTCGCCCTACAATGAGCAGTTCTTC.

The chain couples TRBV5-4 to TRBJ2-5, with TRBD2 as a possible D gene (5 bases). Trimming took 2 bases from V and 8 from J, leaving 7 bases between them. CDR1 SGHNT and CDR2 YYREEE come from the germline V gene (reference sequence). The CDR3 loop spans 11 amino acids. In DNA, the CDR3 is TGTGCCAGCAGCTTTGAGGGTACCCAGTACTTC. It yields the protein CASSFEGTQYF.

The chain links TRBV3-1 to TRBJ2-7, with D perhaps TRBD1 (6 bases). Per the germline V gene, CDR1 is LGHDT and CDR2 is YNNKEL (reference sequence). V shed 4 bases and J shed 2 bases, with 9 bases lying between them. The CDR3 contains 13 residues. The CDR3 nucleotides read TGTGCCAGCAGCCCCGGACAGACCTACGAGCAGTACTTC. Translation: CASSPGQTYEQYF.

The rearrangement links TRBV2 to TRBJ2-5; D is undetermined. This CDR3 contains 14 residues. With 3 bases removed from V and 4 bases from J, the gap between germline ends came to 12 bases. In germline, CDR1 is SNHLY, CDR2 FYNNEI. The CDR3 here is CASSDARQRETQYF. CDR3 in DNA: TGTGCCAGCAGTGACGCGCGGCAGCGAGAGACCCAGTACTTC.

This chain connects TRBV19 to TRBJ2-6; D is possibly TRBD2 (5 bases). Trimming cost V 6 bases and J 3 bases, with 6 bases left between them. CDR3 size: 13 residues. Germline CDR1 and CDR2: LNHDA and SQIVND (reference sequence). This CDR3 is CASRRDGANVLTF. CDR3 sequence (DNA): TGTGCCAGTAGGAGGGATGGGGCCAACGTCCTGACTTTC.

This clonotype has a single count. V is TRBV10-2 and J is TRBJ2-2; either TRBD1 or TRBD2 may supply D (5 bases each). V lost 2 bases and J lost 4, with 14 bases in between. This CDR3 is 16 amino acids long. Per the germline V gene, CDR1 is WSHSY and CDR2 is SAAADI. The CDR3 protein is CASSEPKGRRTGELFF. The CDR3 DNA reads as TGCGCCAGCAGTGAGCCCAAGGGACGGCGCACCGGGGAGCTGTTTTTT.

This rearrangement joins TRBV18 to TRBJ1-5; 7 positions match TRBD1. The V and J ends lost 4 bases and 4 bases, in that order; junction bases with no gene match: 10. The CDR3 spans 16 residues. The germline V gene encodes CDR1 KGHSH and CDR2 LQKENI. CDR3 in amino acids: CASSQRQGGSNQPQHF. The CDR3 coding sequence is TGTGCCAGCTCACAAAGACAGGGCGGATCGAATCAGCCCCAGCATTTT.

V is TRBV29-1 and J is TRBJ1-1; D ambiguous. The V end lost 0 bases, the J end lost 2 bases, and 7 bases lay between the germline ends. CDR1 is SQVTM and CDR2 is ANQGSEA in the germline V gene. The CDR3 is made up of 13 amino acids. The CDR3 loop is CSVEDDRNTEAFF. The CDR3 DNA is TGCAGCGTTGAAGACGACCGAAACACTGAAGCTTTCTTT.

This clonotype was detected only once. The chain couples TRBV15 to TRBJ1-4, with a possible D match to TRBD1 (6 bases). The length of the CDR3 is 13 residues. From germline, CDR1 is LNHNV and CDR2 YYDKDF (reference sequence). Trimming took off 1 base at V and 8 bases at J, with 8 bases between the two ends. CDR3 region: CATSRVRGEKLFF. DNA for the CDR3: TGTGCCACCAGCAGAGTAAGGGGGGAAAAACTGTTTTTT. The full variable domain, rest sourced from reference TRBV15 and TRBJ1-4, is DAMVIQNPRYQVTQFGKPVTLSCSQTLNHNVMYWYQQKSSQAPKLLFHYYDKDFNNEADTPDNFQSRRPNTSFCFLDIRSPGLGDTAMYLCATSRVRGEKLFFGSGTQLSVL.

This clonotype was seen just once. The chain uses TRBV20-1 and TRBJ1-2, with TRBD1 identical over 9 bases. Germline V gives CDR1 DFQATT, CDR2 SNEGSKA (reference sequence). The CDR3 runs to 15 residues. Trimming at V came to 3 bases and at J to 7 bases, leaving 12 bases not matched to a gene. The CDR3 DNA reads TGCAGTGCTAGTCCAAATACAGGGGGCGCGGGTGGCTACACCTTC. Protein sequence: CSASPNTGGAGGYTF.

The chain joins TRBV12-3 or TRBV12-4 to TRBJ1-4; a possible D gene is TRBD1 (5 bases). This CDR3 contains 12 residues. V gave up 6 bases and J gave up 11 bases, with 13 bases separating them. The CDR3: CASSRLGDKLFF. In DNA form, the CDR3 reads TGTGCCAGCAGCCGTTTGGGGGACAAACTGTTTTTT.

The J gene is TRBJ1-6, the V gene TRBV30; TRBD1 matches 9 bases. V trimming: 1 base; J trimming: 7 bases; junction bases outside the gene matches: 8. The CDR3 is made up of 16 amino acids. Germline V gene sequence: CDR1 GTSNPN, CDR2 SVGIG (reference sequence). CDR3 coding DNA: TGTGCCTGGAGTGCGCCAGGGACAGGGAGGAATTCACCCCTCCACTTT. This codes for CAWSAPGTGRNSPLHF.

CDR3 sequence: CSARDPGTGGFYGYTF. The DNA for the CDR3 is TGCAGTGCTAGAGATCCCGGGACAGGGGGCTTCTATGGCTACACCTTC. The chain joins TRBV20-1 to TRBJ1-2; 12 bases align to TRBD1. Germline loops: CDR1 DFQATT, CDR2 SNEGSKA (reference sequence). The trim removed 0 bases at V and 4 bases at J, leaving 6 bases unmatched. The length of the CDR3 is 16 residues.

The rearrangement uses TRBV7-2 and TRBJ2-5; 7 bases map to TRBD1. Germline-derived CDR1 and CDR2 are SGHTA and FQGNSA. The CDR3 contains 15 residues. The V gene end was trimmed by 5 bases and the J gene end by 1 base; junction bases not matched to a gene: 7. The CDR3 here is CASSPLRQGQETQYF. As DNA, the CDR3 is TGTGCCAGCAGCCCCCTCCGACAGGGCCAAGAGACCCAGTACTTC.

The gene calls are TRBV15 and TRBJ2-1; either TRBD1 or TRBD2 may supply D (5 bases each). CDR3 length equals 13 residues. Between the trimmed V and J ends, which lost 3 bases and 9 bases, there was a span of 12 bases. CDR1 LNHNV and CDR2 YYDKDF come from the germline V gene (reference sequence). CDR3 bases: TGTGCCACCAGCAGCGGGGACGGGGTTGAGCAGTTCTTC. It is translated as CATSSGDGVEQFF.

The chain uses TRBV12-3 or TRBV12-4 and TRBJ1-2, with a possible D match to TRBD1 (5 bases). The V gene lost 3 bases and the J gene lost 2 bases, with 10 bases spanning the gap. The CDR3 is made up of 14 amino acids. CDR3 sequence reads: CASSLAGINYGYTF. CDR3 coding DNA: TGTGCCAGCAGTTTGGCAGGGATCAACTATGGCTACACCTTC.

This clonotype was observed a handful of times. The chain is built from TRBV27 and TRBJ2-2; D unclear. Germline assignment: CDR1 MNHEY and CDR2 SMNVEV (reference sequence). V dropped 3 bases and J dropped 4 bases, with 6 bases sitting between them. CDR3 size: 13 residues. This CDR3 reads CASSFIGTGELFF. CDR3 nucleotide sequence: TGTGCCAGCAGTTTTATCGGCACCGGGGAGCTGTTTTTT.

This chain uses TRBV25-1 with TRBJ1-2; TRBD1 matches at 8 bases. This CDR3 has 16 residues. The V segment lost 0 bases and the J segment 7 bases; nucleotides outside the gene matches: 10. Germline V gives CDR1 MGHDK, CDR2 SYGVNS. CDR3 DNA sequence: TGTGCCAGCAGTGAATACCGTGAACAGGGGGTGCGTGGCTACACCTTC. It encodes CASSEYREQGVRGYTF.

V usage is TRBV6-2 or TRBV6-3 and J usage is TRBJ2-5; TRBD1 matches at 7 bases. The CDR3 has 14 residues. V shed 6 bases, J shed 2 bases, and the junction held 6 bases outside the gene matches. CDR1 MNHEY and CDR2 SVGEGT come from the germline V gene. CDR3 DNA: TGTGCCAGCAGCCTTCAGACAGGGCAAGAGACCCAGTACTTC. The encoded protein is CASSLQTGQETQYF.

The rearrangement uses TRBV4-2 and TRBJ1-2; 7 bases map to TRBD1. Germline V lookup: CDR1 LGHNA, CDR2 YNFKEQ. This CDR3 is built from 16 residues. The junction had 5 bases not matched to a gene; V was cut back by 1 base and J by 0 bases. Here the CDR3 reads CASSQVGDRANYGYTF. The CDR3 nucleotides are TGTGCCAGCAGCCAAGTGGGCGACAGGGCTAACTATGGCTACACCTTC.

V and J are TRBV6-1 and TRBJ1-2; no firm D call. Trimming removed 4 bases at V and 0 bases at J, with 9 bases between. This CDR3 is built from 14 residues. Germline V gives CDR1 MNHNS, CDR2 SASEGT. The CDR3 region is CASSAALTNYGYTF. The CDR3 region has the DNA TGTGCCAGCAGTGCCGCACTTACTAACTATGGCTACACCTTC.

This sequence joins TRBV29-1 and TRBJ2-1; 9 nucleotides agree with TRBD1. CDR3 length: 14 residues. The V gene's germline CDR1 is SQVTM and CDR2 ANQGSEA. The V segment lost 6 bases and the J segment 8 bases; nucleotides outside the gene matches: 11. The CDR3 sequence: CSVGPGQGIHEQFF. CDR3 bases: TGCAGCGTCGGCCCGGGACAGGGTATACATGAGCAGTTCTTC.

The V and J genes are TRBV19 and TRBJ1-5; the D gene is possibly TRBD1 (5 bases). The germline V gene has CDR1 LNHDA and CDR2 SQIVND (reference sequence). Between the trimmed V and J ends, which lost 8 bases and 1 base, there was a span of 18 bases. This CDR3 region has 16 residues. Written as DNA, the CDR3 is TGTGCCAGTCCCCGGGGCGGACGGAAGAGCAATCAGCCCCAGCATTTT. Translated: CASPRGGRKSNQPQHF.

The chain has TRBV16 and TRBJ1-2, with unresolved D. V dropped 1 base and J dropped 6 bases, with 9 bases sitting between them. CDR1 is KGHSY, CDR2 FQNENV, per germline. There are 13 residues in the CDR3. The DNA for the CDR3 is TGTGCCAGCAGCCAATATCGTAGTGATGGCTACACCTTC. It yields the protein CASSQYRSDGYTF.

This sequence joins TRBV30 and TRBJ2-2; 9 bases are a match to TRBD1. This CDR3 contains 15 residues. Looked up from germline, CDR1 is GTSNPN and CDR2 is SVGIG (reference sequence). V shed 8 bases and J 4 bases; nucleotides not matched to a gene: 11. CDR3 in amino acids: CAGARDRATTGELFF. The CDR3 DNA follows: TGTGCCGGGGCCCGGGACAGGGCCACCACCGGGGAGCTGTTTTTT.

This chain connects TRBV29-1 to TRBJ2-3; 8 nucleotides agree with TRBD2. This CDR3 spans 14 amino acids. The germline CDR1 and CDR2 sequences are SQVTM and ANQGSEA. With V trimmed by 6 bases and J by 9 bases, 14 bases remained unmatched. CDR3 amino acids: CSVGKRGLISTQYF. The CDR3 nucleotides read TGCAGCGTAGGAAAGCGGGGGCTTATTTCAACGCAGTATTTT.